This T cell receptor (beta chain) was profiled in a study of blood T cell repertoires in COVID-19. Study-level information: Samples taken during acute and convalescent COVID-19 were collected in the United States, Italy and Spain. Sample material is recorded as cDNA or gDNA derived from T cells, B-cell-depleted T cells, or PBMCs.

The authors' processing: Cell counts per sample came from amplifying reference gene primers. Sequencing used immunoSEQ multiplex PCR; TCRdb keeps in-frame clones, though not all of them. The V and J calls and clone size were taken over from that table, and D and trimming were inferred from the DNA. The data contain 100,000 to 150,000 clones, about 80% of them singletons. Germline-derived CDR1 and CDR2 are SGDLS and YYNGEE. CDR3 length: 14 residues. The J segment lost 1 base and the V segment lost 3 bases, leaving 3 bases of the junction unmatched. The sequence was collected from a woman in her fifties or sixties with acute or convalescent COVID-19. Sequences were obtained from peripheral blood. The J gene is TRBJ1-1, the V gene TRBV9; 7 positions agree with TRBD1. CDR3 coding DNA: TGTGCCAGCAGCGGGGACAGTCGGAACACTGAAGCTTTCTTT. It codes for CASSGDSRNTEAFF.